The clone carrying this T cell receptor beta chain was counted only a few times. These data belong to a study of T cells in Graves' hyperthyroidism and ophthalmopathy. Each ophthalmopathy patient scored at least 3 on the Clinical Activity Score and at least 4 on NOSPECS grade, with duration under 3 months. Amplification yielded TCR beta CDR3 regions, with RNA transcripts as the source. Carried out on the TCR CDR3, a first-round RT-PCR used the HTBI primer set. TCRdb re-derived calls from the multiplex PCR reads in MiXCR, one entry per CDR3 protein. In the table there are about 600,000 distinct CDR3 sequences, more than 15% of which are singletons. Sequencing was carried out using blood. The clonotype originates from a woman aged 40-49 years with Graves' ophthalmopathy.

This CDR3 reads CASRFQANNEKLFF. In nucleotides, the CDR3 is TGTGCCAGCAGATTTCAGGCCAATAATGAAAAACTGTTTTTT. The chain links TRBV6-1 to TRBJ1-4, with D unresolved. The length of the CDR3 is 14 residues. The germline V gene encodes CDR1 MNHNS and CDR2 SASEGT. Trimming cost V 6 bases and J 4 bases, with 12 bases left between them.